Listed below are T cell receptor beta chains from one sample, sequenced in a study of cytomegalovirus exposure and HLA in healthy donors. TCRdb's table, derived via immunoSEQ multiplex PCR, lists solely in-frame clones and lacks some. The table includes 250,000 to 350,000 clones, approximately 86% detected once. The sequenced sample consisted of PBMCs. These receptors were obtained from a woman aged 30 to 39 in good health and CMV-seropositive. Each CDR3 is given without its conserved first and last residue. The order of the fields is D gene, J gene, V gene, CDR3 protein. A D gene is named only where the DNA matches it firmly.

d_call: -
j_call: TRBJ1-5
v_call: TRBV20-1
cdr3_aa: SANQPQH

d_call: -
j_call: TRBJ2-3
v_call: TRBV2
cdr3_aa: ARSRRQGTDTQY

d_call: -
j_call: TRBJ2-7
v_call: TRBV11-1
cdr3_aa: ASSLAPGATYEQY

d_call: -
j_call: TRBJ2-7
v_call: TRBV7-4
cdr3_aa: ASSKRTGGSYEQY

d_call: -
j_call: TRBJ2-7
v_call: TRBV27
cdr3_aa: ATKPGRGDYEQY

d_call: -
j_call: TRBJ1-2
v_call: TRBV4-3
cdr3_aa: ASSLNRQPKNYGYT

d_call: -
j_call: TRBJ2-1
v_call: TRBV27
cdr3_aa: ASAGQYSYNEQF

d_call: TRBD2
j_call: TRBJ2-1
v_call: TRBV30
cdr3_aa: AWAKGLAHEQF

d_call: TRBD1
j_call: TRBJ1-6
v_call: TRBV23-1
cdr3_aa: ASSLPRGQGNSPLH

d_call: -
j_call: TRBJ2-1
v_call: TRBV29-1
cdr3_aa: SVELHYNEQF

d_call: -
j_call: TRBJ2-3
v_call: TRBV5-6
cdr3_aa: ASSPNTDTQY

d_call: TRBD1
j_call: TRBJ2-3
v_call: TRBV4-2
cdr3_aa: ASGTGGGSTDTQY

d_call: TRBD2
j_call: TRBJ2-7
v_call: TRBV7-2
cdr3_aa: ASSLAVTGGPIEQY

d_call: -
j_call: TRBJ1-4
v_call: TRBV4-1
cdr3_aa: ASSQEGLKEKLF

d_call: TRBD1
j_call: TRBJ1-6
v_call: TRBV9
cdr3_aa: ASSVAGTGVSPLH

d_call: -
j_call: TRBJ1-6
v_call: TRBV30
cdr3_aa: AWTTGFRGNSPLH

d_call: -
j_call: TRBJ1-3
v_call: TRBV30
cdr3_aa: AWSLGVGNTIY

d_call: -
j_call: TRBJ2-3
v_call: TRBV15
cdr3_aa: ATSRAGDAQY

d_call: -
j_call: TRBJ1-1
v_call: TRBV9
cdr3_aa: ASSVGGARVEATEAF

d_call: TRBD1
j_call: TRBJ1-3
v_call: TRBV5-4
cdr3_aa: ASRLGQTGNTIY

d_call: -
j_call: TRBJ1-5
v_call: TRBV6-6
cdr3_aa: ASCRTRDVDQPQH

d_call: TRBD1
j_call: TRBJ1-2
v_call: TRBV7-6
cdr3_aa: ASSPRQGAGYGYT

d_call: TRBD2
j_call: TRBJ2-3
v_call: TRBV6-1
cdr3_aa: ASSDLSGTYTDTQY

d_call: -
j_call: TRBJ2-5
v_call: TRBV30
cdr3_aa: AWSANHPPGPGN

d_call: -
j_call: TRBJ1-2
v_call: TRBV11-1
cdr3_aa: ASSSDAFTYT

d_call: -
j_call: TRBJ1-6
v_call: TRBV19
cdr3_aa: ASTAGRSPLH

d_call: -
j_call: TRBJ2-1
v_call: TRBV25-1
cdr3_aa: ASSDWRGLDNEQF

d_call: -
j_call: TRBJ1-1
v_call: TRBV5-1
cdr3_aa: ASSLDGTGTEAF

d_call: -
j_call: TRBJ2-7
v_call: TRBV5-1
cdr3_aa: ASSLAWDENEQY

d_call: TRBD1
j_call: TRBJ2-5
v_call: TRBV13
cdr3_aa: ASSLGRTGFGTQY

d_call: -
j_call: TRBJ2-5
v_call: TRBV5-1
cdr3_aa: ASSFGPQETQY

d_call: -
j_call: TRBJ2-1
v_call: TRBV10-3
cdr3_aa: AISDLLGRVINNEQF

d_call: TRBD2
j_call: TRBJ2-1
v_call: TRBV27
cdr3_aa: ASSLAGGPWNEQF

d_call: TRBD1
j_call: TRBJ1-1
v_call: TRBV14
cdr3_aa: ASSQERNRGNTEAF

d_call: -
j_call: TRBJ1-1
v_call: TRBV4-1
cdr3_aa: ASSQEGRRFTEAF